This T cell receptor (beta chain) was sequenced in a study of identical twins. Study findings and constraints: Memory repertoires lacked the insertion deficit that abundant cord blood beta clonotypes showed. There is a chance that invariant MAIT and iNKT cells partially muddied zero-insertion analyses.

CDR3 length equals 15 residues. V lost 2 bases and J lost 7, with 18 bases in between. CDR1 MGHRA and CDR2 YSYEKL come from the germline V gene. With regard to this clonotype: Its target is unknown.

A universal primer site was incorporated via template switching, and the cDNA contained unique molecular identifiers. TCRdb recomputed calls from the 5' RACE reads with MiXCR, one row per CDR3 protein. The repertoire holds nearly 650,000 distinct CDR3 sequences, roughly 7.1% seen once, with 1.6% in the top ten. This same sample was also part of a study on yellow fever vaccine responses in identical twins.

The chain joins TRBV4-1 to TRBJ2-7, with D perhaps TRBD1 (5 bases). The sample consisted of PBMCs. This receptor was identified in a woman aged 18 to 35 in good health. The CDR3 region has the DNA TGCGCCAGCAGCCAACTCCAGACAGAGCAAGGGGAGCAGTACTTC. This encodes CASSQLQTEQGEQYF.